In this sample, the clone carrying this T cell receptor (beta chain) turned up once. Other nucleotide sequences from this sample produce the same CDR3. The data are from a study of blood T cell repertoires in COVID-19. The wider study: Donors in the United States, Italy and Spain gave samples during acute or convalescent COVID-19. The analysed material was cDNA or gDNA that came from T cells, B-cell-depleted T cells, or PBMCs.

J gave up 0 bases and V 5 bases, and 13 bases lay outside the gene matches. Germline V gene data show CDR1 as LNHDA and CDR2 as SQIVND (reference sequence). This CDR3 has 18 amino acids. Here immunoSEQ multiplex PCR was the method, and the copy in TCRdb shows in-frame clones only, minus some. Here the sample spans 50,000 or so clones, about nine tenths being singletons. This rearrangement joins TRBV19 to TRBJ1-5, with TRBD1 identical over 7 bases. Sequenced material: peripheral blood. This TCR was sampled from a human donor in a cohort sampled during active COVID-19. This chain's CDR3 is CASSYKFRDRYSNQPQHF. The DNA for the CDR3 is TGTGCCAGTAGTTACAAATTCCGGGACAGATATAGCAATCAGCCCCAGCATTTT.